This T cell receptor beta chain was captured by sequencing in a study of identical twins. This clonotype showed up just a few times. The antigen is not known. Overall study results and limits: Insertions were fewer in abundant cord blood beta clonotypes, whereas memory repertoires showed none of this pattern. Partly confounded zero-insertion analyses could result from invariant MAIT and iNKT cells.

Between the trimmed V and J ends, which lost 0 bases and 0 bases, there was a span of 15 bases. CDR3 length: 18 residues. Germline V gene lookup returns CDR1 LGHNA and CDR2 YSLEER. TCRdb reanalysed the 5' RACE reads using MiXCR and keeps one entry per CDR3 protein. The table shows 450,000 to 500,000 distinct CDR3 sequences, with approximately 14% occurring only once. The data were also submitted as part of a second study, on yellow fever vaccine responses in identical twins.

Sample: CD4+ T cells sorted from blood. The chain joins TRBV4-3 to TRBJ2-1; D remains unclear. The sequence was collected from a young woman in good health. DNA for the CDR3: TGCGCCAGCAGCCAAGATTACGCGCGGTTAAGCTCCTACAATGAGCAGTTCTTC. It encodes CASSQDYARLSSYNEQFF.